The clone carrying this T cell receptor beta chain is a singleton in its sample. The data derive from a study of blood T cell repertoires in COVID-19. Study as a whole: Acute and convalescent COVID-19 samples came from the United States, Italy and Spain. T cells, B-cell-depleted T cells, or PBMCs provided the cDNA or gDNA that served as material.

Source study methods: Amplification of reference gene primers was used by the study to estimate nucleated cell counts. Produced via immunoSEQ multiplex PCR; TCRdb's table is partial and in-frame only. That table is the source of V, J and clone size, and D and trimming were worked out from the DNA. Among about 190,000 clones listed, approximately 79% were seen once. The CDR3 loop spans 18 amino acids. The junction had 9 bases not matched to a gene; V was cut back by 5 bases and J by 0 bases. Looked up from germline, CDR1 is MNHEY and CDR2 is SVGEGT. The rearrangement uses TRBV6-2 or TRBV6-3 and TRBJ2-6; 8 nucleotides align to TRBD1. Source material: peripheral blood. This TCR came from a woman between 50 and 59 years old with acute or convalescent COVID-19. DNA for the CDR3: TGTGCCAGCAGTCGGATCGGACAGGGAATCTCTGGGGCCAACGTCCTGACTTTC. Protein: CASSRIGQGISGANVLTF.